The next 29 T cell receptor beta chains were all read from a single sample in a study of cytomegalovirus exposure and HLA in healthy donors. The PCR was carried out with 60 Vbeta primers and 13 Jbeta primers. Generated by immunoSEQ multiplex PCR, the TCRdb table keeps only in-frame clones and is missing some. The sample yields about 190,000 clones, more than 70% seen once. Sequencing used PBMCs. The receptor set was obtained from a woman in her thirties or forties in good health and CMV-seronegative.

The genes are TRBV30 and TRBJ2-1; weak D call: TRBD1 (5 bases). CDR3 length: 13 amino acids. Germline CDR1 and CDR2: GTSNPN and SVGIG (reference sequence). The V end was cut by 4 bases, the J end by 1 base, with 8 bases between. In DNA, the CDR3 is TGTGCCTGGACAAAGGGGTCCTACAATGAGCAGTTCTTC. It translates to CAWTKGSYNEQFF.

This sequence joins TRBV9 and TRBJ2-7, with 7 bases fitting TRBD1. The V gene end was trimmed by 1 base and the J gene end by 3 bases; junction bases not matched to a gene: 4. Germline CDR1 and CDR2: SGDLS and YYNGEE. The CDR3 runs 14 residues. The CDR3: CASSVKTGIYEQYF. The CDR3 DNA reads TGTGCCAGCAGCGTAAAGACAGGGATCTACGAGCAGTACTTC.

V and J are TRBV5-1 and TRBJ1-1; the match to TRBD1 covers 8 bases. The V gene's germline CDR1 is SGHRS and CDR2 YFSETQ. CDR3 length: 13 residues. With V trimmed by 4 bases and J by 5 bases, 4 bases remained unmatched. The CDR3 DNA follows: TGCGCCAGCAGCCTAAACAGGGGGACTGAAGCTTTCTTT. This sequence encodes CASSLNRGTEAFF.

V usage is TRBV4-2 and J usage is TRBJ1-4; possibly TRBD1 for D (5 bases). Germline CDR1 and CDR2: LGHNA and YNFKEQ. Deletions cut 4 bases from V and 3 bases from J, with 15 bases between. The CDR3 runs 16 residues. The CDR3 spells CASSRPNQGSNEKLFF. The DNA of the CDR3 is TGTGCCAGCAGCCGCCCAAATCAGGGATCTAATGAAAAACTGTTTTTT.

The chain is built from TRBV19 and TRBJ2-1; 10 bases map to TRBD2. V lost 6 bases, J lost 5 bases, and 13 bases stayed unmatched. The CDR3 consists of 17 residues. Germline values: CDR1 LNHDA, CDR2 SQIVND (reference sequence). CDR3 in DNA: TGTGCCAGTAGGAATAGCGGGAGGACCAGTTCCCACAATGAGCAGTTCTTC. Protein sequence: CASRNSGRTSSHNEQFF. Full variable domain (outside the CDR3, taken from reference TRBV19 and TRBJ2-1): DGGITQSPKYLFRKEGQNVTLSCEQNLNHDAMYWYRQDPGQGLRLIYYSQIVNDFQKGDIAEGYSVSREKKESFPLTVTSAQKNPTAFYLCASRNSGRTSSHNEQFFGPGTRLTVL.

This clone was detected only a few times. The chain has TRBV18 and TRBJ2-2; 13 nucleotides match TRBD2. Germline V gene lookup returns CDR1 KGHSH and CDR2 LQKENI. Germline trimming cut 1 base from V and 0 bases from J; bases unmatched to any gene: 5. The length of the CDR3 is 19 residues. CDR3: CASSPQGTSGATNTGELFF. The CDR3 DNA reads TGTGCCAGCTCACCACAGGGGACTAGCGGGGCCACGAACACCGGGGAGCTGTTTTTT.

The chain is built from TRBV14 and TRBJ2-5; 9 nucleotides match TRBD1. The CDR3 loop spans 14 amino acids. With 8 bases clipped from V and 5 bases from J, the junction kept 9 bases outside the gene matches. The germline gives CDR1 SGHDN, CDR2 FVKESK. The CDR3 loop reads CASSQGARSETQYF. The CDR3 coding sequence is TGTGCCAGCTCACAGGGGGCGCGTTCGGAGACCCAGTACTTC.

The chain is built from TRBV7-9 and TRBJ2-3; 11 positions agree with TRBD2. The CDR3 contains 17 residues. Looked up from germline, CDR1 is SEHNR and CDR2 is FQNEAQ (reference sequence). V lost 5 bases to trimming and J lost 0 bases; unmatched junction nucleotides: 7. In DNA, the CDR3 is TGTGCCAGCAGCCTTGGGACTAGCGGTATTAGCACAGATACGCAGTATTTT. It translates to CASSLGTSGISTDTQYF.

This clone was seen a few times. The V call is TRBV18, the J call TRBJ1-3, with 11 bases identical to TRBD1. CDR3 size: 16 residues. V lost 3 bases to trimming and J lost 2 bases; unmatched junction nucleotides: 3. The germline V gene has CDR1 KGHSH and CDR2 LQKENI. The CDR3 sequence is CASSPDRGQTGNTIYF. The CDR3 DNA follows: TGTGCCAGCTCACCGGACAGGGGGCAGACTGGAAACACCATATATTTT.

This chain joins TRBV2 and TRBJ2-3, with TRBD2 matching over 9 bases. Germline loops: CDR1 SNHLY, CDR2 FYNNEI. This CDR3 is built from 14 residues. V lost 7 bases to trimming and J lost 6 bases; unmatched junction nucleotides: 8. CDR3 region: CASKDLLAGDTQYF. Written as DNA, the CDR3 is TGTGCCAGCAAGGATTTGCTAGCGGGGGATACGCAGTATTTT.

The V gene is TRBV9, the J gene TRBJ1-3; tentative D call: TRBD1 (6 bases). Germline CDR1 reads SGDLS; CDR2 reads YYNGEE. V was cut by 6 bases and J by 2 bases, with 12 bases left in between. The CDR3 extends over 14 amino acids. Here the CDR3 reads CASNSGGPGNTIYF. In nucleotides, the CDR3 is TGTGCCAGCAATTCGGGGGGCCCTGGAAACACCATATATTTT.

This clone has a handful of counts. The chain carries TRBV29-1 and TRBJ2-3; the D gene is possibly TRBD1 (6 bases). This CDR3 contains 17 residues. The V gene's germline CDR1 is SQVTM and CDR2 ANQGSEA. V was trimmed by 1 base and J by 0 bases, leaving 17 bases between them. In DNA form, the CDR3 reads TGCAGCGTTGAAGCGAGTCCTGGACAGACAAGCACAGATACGCAGTATTTT. Its translation is CSVEASPGQTSTDTQYF.

This rearrangement joins TRBV7-2 to TRBJ1-2; D possibly corresponds to TRBD1 (5 bases). Trimming took 5 bases from V and 2 from J, leaving 15 bases between them. The CDR3 is made up of 15 amino acids. Per germline, CDR1 SGHTA and CDR2 FQGNSA. The CDR3 region has the DNA TGTGCCAGCAGCGCCCTCGGAGGGGTGAACTATGGCTACACCTTC. Translating gives CASSALGGVNYGYTF.

In this sample, this clone turned up a few times. In DNA form, the CDR3 reads TGTGCCAGCAGTTTGGGCAGGGCGATGAACACCGGGGAGCTGTTTTTT. It specifies CASSLGRAMNTGELFF. This chain uses TRBV27 with TRBJ2-2; D possibly corresponds to TRBD1 (5 bases). Between the trimmed V and J ends, which lost 3 bases and 1 base, there was a span of 12 bases. Per germline, CDR1 MNHEY and CDR2 SMNVEV (reference sequence). CDR3 length: 16 amino acids.

A few counts support this clone. The V gene is TRBV2, the J gene TRBJ2-1; 12 nucleotides align to TRBD2. CDR3 length: 15 residues. Germline values: CDR1 SNHLY, CDR2 FYNNEI. The junction had 4 bases not matched to a gene; V was cut back by 6 bases and J by 4 bases. This chain's CDR3 is CASRETSGSYNEQFF. The CDR3 DNA is TGTGCCAGCAGGGAGACTAGCGGGAGTTACAATGAGCAGTTCTTC.

This chain joins TRBV7-2 and TRBJ2-7; 7 bases fit TRBD2. This CDR3 is 13 amino acids long. After removal of 6 bases from V and 6 bases from J, the junction contained 8 bases not matched to a gene. From germline, CDR1 is SGHTA and CDR2 FQGNSA. The CDR3 spells CASSFWTSREQYV. CDR3 nucleotides: TGTGCCAGCAGTTTTTGGACTAGTCGCGAGCAGTACGTC.

V usage is TRBV4-3 and J usage is TRBJ2-5; tentative D call: TRBD1 (5 bases). TRBJ2-7 matches the DNA end more closely, so the J call is doubtful. The germline CDR1 and CDR2 sequences are LGHNA and YSLEER. The CDR3 length is 13 residues. The DNA for the CDR3 is TGCGCCAGCAGCCAATCTACAGGATACGAGCAGTACTTC. Translated, it gives CASSQSTGYEQYF.

The chain joins TRBV19 to TRBJ1-1, with TRBD1 matching 7 bases. V gave up 4 bases and J gave up 9 bases; unmatched junction bases: 8. This CDR3 region has 13 residues. Per the germline V gene, CDR1 is LNHDA and CDR2 is SQIVND (reference sequence). Here the CDR3 reads CASSTKQGSKAFF. The CDR3 nucleotides read TGTGCCAGTAGTACAAAACAGGGGAGTAAAGCTTTCTTT.

The chain uses TRBV9 and TRBJ1-2, with 7 bases that match TRBD1. This CDR3 has 15 residues. CDR1 and CDR2 (germline): SGDLS, YYNGEE. V was clipped by 2 bases and J by 8 bases; unmatched bases: 12. The CDR3 sequence is CASSVTLTGQPGYTF. The CDR3 bases are TGTGCCAGCAGCGTCACTCTCACGGGACAGCCGGGCTACACCTTC.

This clone was picked up a small number of times. The V call is TRBV6-6, the J call TRBJ2-3; 13 positions agree with TRBD2. The CDR3 is made up of 15 amino acids. Germline CDR1 MNHNY, CDR2 SVGAGI (reference sequence). Trimming removed 7 bases from V and 8 bases from J; junction bases left unmatched: 9. The CDR3 sequence is CASTPTSGRGGTQYF. The CDR3 nucleotides read TGTGCCAGCACCCCCACTAGCGGGAGGGGAGGTACGCAGTATTTT.

The chain carries TRBV7-9 and TRBJ1-5; possibly TRBD1 for D (6 bases). CDR1 SEHNR and CDR2 FQNEAQ come from the germline V gene (reference sequence). V gave up 4 bases and J gave up 9 bases, with 10 bases separating them. The CDR3 loop spans 12 amino acids. CDR3 amino acids: CASSSTGRPQHF. CDR3 nucleotide sequence: TGTGCCAGCAGCTCGACAGGCCGGCCCCAGCATTTT.

This clone was seen a few times. The gene calls are TRBV7-9 and TRBJ1-4, with 7 bases that match TRBD1. CDR1 SEHNR and CDR2 FQNEAQ come from the germline V gene (reference sequence). With 0 bases clipped from V and 10 bases from J, the junction kept 20 bases outside the gene matches. There are 19 residues in the CDR3. CDR3 bases: TGTGCCAGCAGCTTAGCCCTCAGGGGGGCGAGGCTAAGCCCTGTAAAACTGTTTTTT. It translates to CASSLALRGARLSPVKLFF.

On this clone: A junction end diverges from the germline sequence, so it may reflect a read error. The rearrangement links TRBV6-1 to TRBJ1-1; 8 bases map to TRBD1. Germline CDR1 is MNHNS and CDR2 is SASEGT. The CDR3 is made up of 12 amino acids. The CDR3 sequence is CASAIDRGGTSF. CDR3 nucleotides: TGTGCCAGCGCCATCGACAGGGGAGGAACCAGCTTT.

The chain uses TRBV6-1 and TRBJ2-7, with 10 bases matching TRBD1. The CDR3 has 13 amino acids. Germline values: CDR1 MNHNS, CDR2 SASEGT. J gave up 6 bases and V 6 bases, and 5 bases lay outside the gene matches. In DNA form, the CDR3 reads TGTGCCAGCAGAGGGACAGGGGTCAGCGAGCAGTACTTC. Translating it yields CASRGTGVSEQYF.

The rearrangement links TRBV7-2 to TRBJ2-3, with D perhaps TRBD1 (6 bases). The V gene's germline CDR1 is SGHTA and CDR2 FQGNSA. The CDR3 is made up of 14 amino acids. Trimming cost V 5 bases and J 2 bases, with 11 bases left between them. The DNA of the CDR3 is TGTGCCAGCAGCCCGGACAGAACCACAGATACGCAGTATTTT. Protein sequence: CASSPDRTTDTQYF.

This chain joins TRBV5-1 and TRBJ1-1; the D is unclear. The germline V and J ends were trimmed by 3 bases and 6 bases, with 21 bases remaining between them. The V gene's germline CDR1 is SGHRS and CDR2 YFSETQ. The CDR3 totals 16 residues. The CDR3 coding sequence is TGCGCCAGCAGCTCCCGACGGGGATCGGGTGGTTCTGAAGCTTTCTTT. It yields the protein CASSSRRGSGGSEAFF.

The chain recombines TRBV19 with TRBJ1-2; the match to TRBD1 covers 8 bases. The CDR3 is 13 residues long. Germline assignment: CDR1 LNHDA and CDR2 SQIVND (reference sequence). The V segment lost 10 bases and the J segment 7 bases; nucleotides outside the gene matches: 11. The DNA for the CDR3 is TGTGCCACCGGGGACAGGACCGCGGGTGGCTACACCTTC. Protein sequence: CATGDRTAGGYTF. The variable domain in full, with the rest retrieved from reference TRBV19 and TRBJ1-2, is DGGITQSPKYLFRKEGQNVTLSCEQNLNHDAMYWYRQDPGQGLRLIYYSQIVNDFQKGDIAEGYSVSREKKESFPLTVTSAQKNPTAFYLCATGDRTAGGYTFGSGTRLTVV.

The chain carries TRBV20-1 and TRBJ2-5; D remains unclear. V was trimmed by 6 bases and J by 4 bases, leaving 9 bases between them. Germline V lookup: CDR1 DFQATT, CDR2 SNEGSKA (reference sequence). The CDR3 contains 11 residues. The CDR3 bases are TGCAGTGCCATCGGCGGAGAGACCCAGTACTTC. Amino acids: CSAIGGETQYF.

For this clone: Sequence at one end of the junction differs from germline and may be a read error. This chain joins TRBV29-1 and TRBJ2-7; the D gene is possibly TRBD1 (6 bases). Germline-derived CDR1 and CDR2 are SQVTM and ANQGSEA. The CDR3 covers 13 residues. The CDR3 coding sequence is TGCAGCGTTAAAGACAGGTTCTCCTACGAGCAGTACTTC. This translates into CSVKDRFSYEQYF.